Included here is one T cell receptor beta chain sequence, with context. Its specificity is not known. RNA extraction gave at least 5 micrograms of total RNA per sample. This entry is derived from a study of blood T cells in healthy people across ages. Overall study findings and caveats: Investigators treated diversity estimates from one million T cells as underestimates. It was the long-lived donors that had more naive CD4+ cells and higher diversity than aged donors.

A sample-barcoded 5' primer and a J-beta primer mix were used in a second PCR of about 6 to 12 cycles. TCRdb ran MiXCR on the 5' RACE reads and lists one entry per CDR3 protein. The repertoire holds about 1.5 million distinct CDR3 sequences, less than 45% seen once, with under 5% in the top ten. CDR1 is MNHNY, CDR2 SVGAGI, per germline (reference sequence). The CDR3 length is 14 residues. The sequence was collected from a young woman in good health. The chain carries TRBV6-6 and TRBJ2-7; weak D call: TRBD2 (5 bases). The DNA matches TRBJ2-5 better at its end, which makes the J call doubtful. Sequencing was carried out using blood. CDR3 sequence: CASSPRANPETQYF. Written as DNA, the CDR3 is TGTGCCAGCAGTCCGCGGGCAAACCCGGAGACCCAGTACTTC.